This T cell receptor beta chain was sequenced for a study of OX40 agonist ivuxolimab in advanced cancers. Study background: Three patients, one with hepatocellular carcinoma and two with cutaneous melanoma, responded partially. Findings and limits, study-wide: It was also the case that some nonresponders had low normalized T-cell clonal expansion.

The germline V gene encodes CDR1 SGHTA and CDR2 FQGTGA. V shed 5 bases, J shed 5 bases, and the junction held 11 bases outside the gene matches. The CDR3 is 15 residues long. As regards this clone: Its antigen remains unidentified.

TCRdb's table, derived via immunoSEQ multiplex PCR, lists solely in-frame clones and lacks some. The data contain fewer than 75,000 clones, roughly nine tenths of them seen just once; the ten biggest clones take up about 0.62%. This specimen was CD4+ or CD8+ T cells sorted from blood, taken in a trial of the OX40 agonist ivuxolimab. The source of this sequence is an adult with an advanced solid tumor such as melanoma, head and neck, liver or kidney cancer. The V and J genes are TRBV7-3 and TRBJ2-5; the match to TRBD1 covers 7 bases. The CDR3, as DNA: TGTGCCAGCAGCAAAACGACAGGGTTGGGCGAGACCCAGTACTTC. Protein: CASSKTTGLGETQYF.